The rows below give T cell receptor beta chains drawn from one sample of a study of blood T cell repertoires in COVID-19. Clones were read by immunoSEQ multiplex PCR, and TCRdb kept only the in-frame ones, dropping some. The data hold 200,000 to 300,000 clones, with around nine tenths observed a single time. The sequencing input was PBMCs or T cells enriched from blood (not recorded which). These receptors were collected from a woman younger than 30 who had recovered from COVID-19. Each CDR3 is given with its conserved first and last residue. A D gene is named only where the DNA matches it firmly. Expanded clones are given a class, and other clones once, few, many or no size at all.

14	TRBJ1-2	TRBD1	NA	TRBV4-3	CASSQDRVGYGYTF	TGCGCCAGCAGCCAGGACAGGGTTGGCTATGGCTACACCTTC
17	TRBJ2-6	TRBD2	NA	TRBV9	CASTGLAGPLGANVLTF	TGTGCCAGCACCGGACTAGCGGGCCCTTTGGGGGCCAACGTCCTGACTTTC
15	TRBJ2-7	TRBD2	NA	TRBV6-5	CASSTLAESSYEQYF	TGTGCCAGCAGTACCCTAGCGGAGAGCTCCTACGAGCAGTACTTC
15	TRBJ2-1	NA	few	TRBV7-9	CASSSPDYYHNEQFF	TGTGCCAGCAGCTCTCCTGACTACTACCACAATGAGCAGTTCTTC
14	TRBJ2-5	NA	NA	TRBV5-6	CASSFLWTKETQYF	NA
14	TRBJ1-2	NA	NA	TRBV7-2	CASSLELGDYGYTF	TGTGCCAGCAGCTTAGAGTTAGGGGACTATGGCTACACCTTC
16	TRBJ2-2	TRBD1	NA	TRBV7-2	CASSPRQGARTGELFF	TGTGCCAGCAGCCCCCGGCAGGGGGCGCGGACCGGGGAGCTGTTTTTT
15	TRBJ2-7	TRBD1	NA	TRBV28	CASKLGGTGAYEQYF	TGTGCCAGCAAATTGGGCGGGACAGGGGCCTACGAGCAGTACTTC
14	TRBJ2-7	NA	NA	TRBV27	CASKVRWQRYEQYF	TGTGCCAGCAAAGTTAGGTGGCAGCGGTACGAGCAGTACTTC
14	TRBJ1-4	TRBD1	NA	TRBV30	CAWSPDRGYEKLFF	TGTGCCTGGAGTCCGGACAGGGGGTATGAAAAACTGTTTTTT
14	TRBJ1-2	TRBD1	once	TRBV4-1	CASSQRQGTYGYTF	TGCGCCAGCAGCCAAAGACAGGGGACCTATGGCTACACCTTC
14	TRBJ1-1	NA	NA	TRBV5-1	CASSLSQGSTEAFF	TGCGCCAGCAGCTTGTCTCAGGGGAGCACTGAAGCTTTCTTT
14	TRBJ1-6	NA	NA	TRBV7-2	CASSVQGFNSPLHF	TGTGCCAGCAGCGTACAGGGATTTAATTCACCCCTCCACTTT
11	TRBJ1-1	TRBD1	NA	TRBV12-3/TRBV12-4	CASTYRGEAFF	TGTGCCAGCACCTACAGGGGTGAAGCTTTCTTT
13	TRBJ2-5	NA	NA	TRBV6-2/TRBV6-3	CASSYSLQETQYF	TGTGCCAGCAGTTACAGCCTCCAAGAGACCCAGTACTTC
18	TRBJ2-3	TRBD2	NA	TRBV7-9	CASSQGLAGATSTDTQYF	TGTGCCAGCAGCCAAGGACTAGCGGGGGCGACTAGCACAGATACGCAGTATTTT
15	TRBJ2-3	TRBD2	NA	TRBV7-2	CASSSGGVSTDTQYF	TGTGCCAGCAGCTCGGGGGGGGTTAGCACAGATACGCAGTATTTT
16	TRBJ1-2	TRBD1	NA	TRBV3-1/TRBV3-2	CASSQTIGQEGYGYTF	TGTGCCAGCAGCCAGACGATCGGACAGGAAGGCTATGGCTACACCTTC
12	TRBJ1-1	NA	NA	TRBV19	CASSMSRAEAFF	TGTGCCAGTAGTATGAGCCGCGCTGAAGCTTTCTTT
15	TRBJ2-5	TRBD1	NA	TRBV28	CASRNPGTVGETQYF	TGTGCCAGCAGGAACCCGGGGACAGTCGGGGAGACCCAGTACTTC
15	TRBJ2-2	NA	NA	TRBV5-6	CASKGQGLNTGELFF	TGTGCCAGCAAGGGGCAGGGACTGAACACCGGGGAGCTGTTTTTT
15	TRBJ2-7	TRBD1	NA	TRBV7-6	CASSPGQGPPYEQYF	TGTGCCAGCAGTCCCGGACAGGGGCCTCCCTACGAGCAGTACTTC
20	TRBJ2-1	NA	NA	TRBV23-1	CASSHWGGGALPFTYNEQFF	TGCGCCAGCAGTCACTGGGGCGGAGGGGCCTTACCTTTTACCTACAATGAGCAGTTCTTC
14	TRBJ1-4	NA	NA	TRBV5-1	CASSLDGANEKLFF	TGCGCCAGCAGCTTGGATGGAGCTAATGAAAAACTGTTTTTT
14	TRBJ1-1	TRBD1	once	TRBV2	CASSADPGQGAHFF	TGTGCCAGCAGCGCCGATCCGGGACAGGGGGCTCATTTCTTT
13	TRBJ1-1	NA	NA	TRBV12-3/TRBV12-4	CASMKRVNTEAFF	TGTGCCAGCATGAAGCGGGTGAACACTGAAGCTTTCTTT
15	TRBJ1-4	NA	NA	TRBV6-5	CASSYLGASNEKLFF	TGTGCCAGCAGTTACTTAGGGGCCAGTAATGAAAAACTGTTTTTT
15	TRBJ2-3	TRBD2	NA	TRBV27	CASRILAGGTDTQYF	TGTGCCAGCAGAATTCTAGCGGGGGGGACAGATACGCAGTATTTT
17	TRBJ1-4	NA	NA	TRBV7-2	CASSLVSDLGRNEKLFF	TGTGCCAGCAGCTTAGTATCCGACCTGGGGCGTAATGAAAAACTGTTTTTT
15	TRBJ1-1	TRBD1	NA	TRBV28	CASSQRGTGNTEAFF	TGTGCCAGCAGTCAACGCGGGACAGGGAACACTGAAGCTTTCTTT
16	TRBJ2-1	TRBD2	NA	TRBV4-3	CASSRLTSGEGAEQFF	TGCGCCAGCAGCCGCCTGACTAGCGGGGAGGGGGCTGAGCAGTTCTTC
16	TRBJ2-1	NA	NA	TRBV28	CASSFHRGGNYNEQFF	TGTGCCAGCAGTTTCCATAGGGGGGGAAACTACAATGAGCAGTTCTTC
15	TRBJ1-1	TRBD1	NA	TRBV6-2/TRBV6-3	CASSPGQGRSTEAFF	TGTGCCAGCAGTCCAGGACAGGGGCGAAGCACTGAAGCTTTCTTT
15	TRBJ2-4	NA	NA	TRBV11-2	CASSLENRVPNIQYF	TGTGCCAGCAGCTTAGAAAACAGGGTGCCAAACATTCAGTACTTC
14	TRBJ2-1	NA	NA	TRBV19	CASSRTFYRFEQFF	TGTGCCAGTAGTCGAACGTTCTACAGATTTGAGCAGTTCTTC
16	TRBJ2-1	NA	NA	TRBV7-9	CASSLNSGLLNNEQFF	TGTGCCAGCAGCTTAAATTCGGGACTCTTAAACAATGAGCAGTTCTTC
15	TRBJ1-1	NA	NA	TRBV11-2	CASSGLRRGNTEAFF	TGTGCCAGCAGCGGGCTGCGAAGGGGGAACACTGAAGCTTTCTTT
15	TRBJ2-1	NA	NA	TRBV7-8	CASSLQDSPYNEQFF	TGTGCCAGCAGCTTACAGGACTCCCCCTACAATGAGCAGTTCTTC
13	TRBJ1-5	NA	NA	TRBV14	CASSYRVHTPQHF	TGTGCCAGCAGCTACAGGGTTCATACGCCCCAGCATTTT
11	TRBJ2-7	NA	NA	TRBV29-1	CSVEGFDEQYF	TGCAGCGTTGAGGGCTTCGACGAGCAGTACTTC
14	TRBJ2-7	NA	NA	TRBV10-2	CASSESIPGGEQYF	TGCGCCAGCAGTGAGTCCATACCCGGCGGCGAGCAGTACTTC
17	TRBJ1-3	TRBD1	NA	TRBV4-3	CASSHGTGYIVGNTIYF	TGCGCCAGCAGCCACGGGACAGGGTATATAGTTGGAAACACCATATATTTT
13	TRBJ1-2	NA	NA	TRBV30	CAWSVWAGDGYTF	TGTGCCTGGAGTGTATGGGCAGGGGATGGCTACACCTTC
15	TRBJ1-3	NA	many	TRBV16	CASSQSTGSGNTIYF	TGTGCCAGCAGCCAAAGTACGGGATCTGGAAACACCATATATTTT
14	TRBJ2-3	NA	few	TRBV29-1	CSQGGAVGTDTQYF	TGCAGCCAAGGAGGGGCCGTCGGCACAGATACGCAGTATTTT
16	TRBJ2-2	TRBD2	NA	TRBV10-2	CASSGRSLADTGELFF	TGCGCCAGCTCTGGAAGGAGTCTAGCGGATACCGGGGAGCTGTTTTTT
16	TRBJ2-3	NA	NA	TRBV29-1	CSVEYLGASVTDTQYF	TGCAGCGTTGAGTATCTGGGGGCGAGTGTGACAGATACGCAGTATTTT
14	TRBJ1-3	NA	NA	TRBV5-1	CASSLSGLENTIYF	TGCGCCAGCAGCTTGTCAGGTTTGGAAAACACCATATATTTT
15	TRBJ2-5	TRBD1	NA	TRBV5-1	CASSLGQGAQETQYF	TGCGCCAGCAGCTTGGGACAGGGGGCCCAGGAGACCCAGTACTTC
12	TRBJ2-3	NA	NA	TRBV9	CASSVATDTQYF	TGTGCCAGCAGCGTAGCGACAGATACGCAGTATTTT
13	TRBJ2-7	TRBD1	NA	TRBV19	CASSKTGTYEQYF	TGTGCCAGTAGTAAGACAGGGACCTACGAGCAGTACTTC